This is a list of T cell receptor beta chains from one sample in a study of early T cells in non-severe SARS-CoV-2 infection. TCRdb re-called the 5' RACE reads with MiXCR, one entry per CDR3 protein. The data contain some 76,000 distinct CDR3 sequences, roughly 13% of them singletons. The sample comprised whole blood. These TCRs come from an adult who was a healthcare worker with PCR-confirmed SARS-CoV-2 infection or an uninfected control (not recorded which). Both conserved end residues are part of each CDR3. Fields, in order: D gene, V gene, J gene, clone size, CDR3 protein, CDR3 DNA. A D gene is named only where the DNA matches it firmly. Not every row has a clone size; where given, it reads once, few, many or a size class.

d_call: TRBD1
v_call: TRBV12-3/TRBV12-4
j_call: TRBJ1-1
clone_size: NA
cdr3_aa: CASSLDRVDTEAFF
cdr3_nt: TGTGCCAGCTCTCTGGACAGGGTCGACACTGAAGCTTTCTTT

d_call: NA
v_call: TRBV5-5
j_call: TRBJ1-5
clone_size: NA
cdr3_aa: CASSSGYSNQPQHF
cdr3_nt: TGTGCCAGCAGCTCCGGTTATAGCAATCAGCCCCAGCATTTT

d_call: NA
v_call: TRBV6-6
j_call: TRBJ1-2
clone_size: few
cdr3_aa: CASSSSSGAGYTF
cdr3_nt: TGTGCCAGCAGTAGCTCCTCAGGGGCTGGCTACACCTTC

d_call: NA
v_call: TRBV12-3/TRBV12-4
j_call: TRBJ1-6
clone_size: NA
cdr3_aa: CASSRQERYSPLHF
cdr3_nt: TGTGCCAGCAGTAGACAGGAGCGGTACTCACCCCTCCACTTT

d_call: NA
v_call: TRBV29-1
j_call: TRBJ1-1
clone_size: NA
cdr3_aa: CSVLGQRGDTEAFF
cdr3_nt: TGCAGCGTTCTGGGTCAAAGGGGGGACACTGAAGCTTTCTTT

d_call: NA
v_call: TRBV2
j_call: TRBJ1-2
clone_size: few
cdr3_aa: CASSERENYGYTF
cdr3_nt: TGTGCCAGCAGTGAACGGGAAAACTATGGCTACACCTTC

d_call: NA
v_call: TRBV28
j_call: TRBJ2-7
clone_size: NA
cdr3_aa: CASRLMGLQNYEQYF
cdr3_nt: TGTGCCAGCAGGCTTATGGGACTCCAGAACTACGAGCAGTACTTC

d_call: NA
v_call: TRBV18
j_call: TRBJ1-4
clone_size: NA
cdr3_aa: CASSPNTVTATNEKLFF
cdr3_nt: TGTGCCAGCTCACCGAATACGGTGACGGCAACTAATGAAAAACTGTTTTTT

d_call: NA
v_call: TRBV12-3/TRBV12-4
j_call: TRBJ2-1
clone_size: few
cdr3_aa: CASSLSQGGDWGNEQFF
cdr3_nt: TGTGCCAGCAGCCTTAGTCAGGGGGGCGACTGGGGCAATGAGCAGTTCTTC

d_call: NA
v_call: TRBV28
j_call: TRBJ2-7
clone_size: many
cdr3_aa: CASSPRQGGSYEQYF
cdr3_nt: TGTGCCAGCAGTCCAAGACAGGGAGGCTCCTACGAGCAGTACTTC

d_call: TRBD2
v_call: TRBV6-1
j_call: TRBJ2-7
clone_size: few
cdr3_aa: CASRLTSGSYEQYF
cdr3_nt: TGTGCCAGCAGGTTGACTAGCGGGTCCTACGAGCAGTACTTC